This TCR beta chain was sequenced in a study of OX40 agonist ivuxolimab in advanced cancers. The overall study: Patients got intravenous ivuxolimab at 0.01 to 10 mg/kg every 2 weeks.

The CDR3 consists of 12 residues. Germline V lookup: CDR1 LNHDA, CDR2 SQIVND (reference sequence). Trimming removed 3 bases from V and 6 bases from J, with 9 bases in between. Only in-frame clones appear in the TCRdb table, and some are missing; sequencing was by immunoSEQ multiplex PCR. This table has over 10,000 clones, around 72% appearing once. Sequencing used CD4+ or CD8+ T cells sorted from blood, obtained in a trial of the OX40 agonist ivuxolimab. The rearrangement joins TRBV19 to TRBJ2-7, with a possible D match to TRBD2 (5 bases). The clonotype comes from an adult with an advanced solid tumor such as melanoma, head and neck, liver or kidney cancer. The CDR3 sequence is CASSMGSAEQYF. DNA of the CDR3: TGTGCCAGTAGTATGGGGAGCGCCGAGCAGTACTTC.